Sequencing of this T cell receptor beta chain was carried out in a study of molecular identifiers for immune sequencing clone quantification. Study-level information: Within a replicate experiment, RNA obtained from either around 20,000 or 100,000 naive CD8 cells was divided into five aliquots, and four of those aliquots were then sequenced.

This clonotype was picked up a small number of times. Its antigen is currently unknown. V was clipped by 2 bases and J by 1 base, with 9 bases between them. Germline V gene data show CDR1 as MDHEN and CDR2 as SYDVKM. The CDR3 extends over 15 amino acids. TCRdb independently ran MiXCR on the PCR reads; one entry per CDR3 protein. The sample shows 100,000 or so distinct CDR3 sequences, 35% of them seen only once. Findings and caveats of the study: Clones above 20 RNA copies held over 97% of effector molecules, under 1% in naive cells.

The chain combines TRBV28 with TRBJ1-5; D perhaps matches TRBD1 (6 bases). The sample taken for sequencing was naive CD8+ T cells from blood, with Jurkat cell RNA spiked in. The subset here: FACS-sorted CD8+CD4-CCR7+CD45RA+ naive T cells. The TCR sequence derives from a human donor in good health. Some libraries in this study had Jurkat cell RNA spiked in. CDR3 protein: CASSLRDTSNQPQHF. Written as DNA, the CDR3 is TGTGCCAGCAGTTTAAGGGACACGAGCAATCAGCCCCAGCATTTT.